The source of this T cell receptor beta chain is a study of T cell repertoires in cytomegalovirus infection. In the study overall: Matching HLA type, along with CMV infection, was indicated by public TCR beta signatures.

As to this clonotype: Its target is not known.

TCRdb re-derived calls from the reads in MiXCR, one entry per CDR3 protein. The sample yields a few hundred thousand distinct CDR3 sequences, about 35% seen once. Germline V gene lookup returns CDR1 SGHTA and CDR2 FQGTGA. V was shortened by 5 bases and J by 6 bases, with 20 bases between the two germline ends. This CDR3 spans 16 amino acids. The sample here was cultured PBMCs, taken from culture after CMV antigen stimulation. This TCR came from a human donor in good health (CMV status not recorded). Some clones in this sample may be carry-over from other donors' samples. The chain links TRBV7-3 to TRBJ2-1; possibly TRBD2 for D (6 bases). The CDR3 coding sequence is TGTGCCAGCAGCCGAGACCCCGGGGACTCGATCAATGAGCAGTTCTTC. Translation: CASSRDPGDSINEQFF.